Listed below are T cell receptor beta chains from one sample, sequenced in a study of graft-versus-host responses after intestinal transplantation. Sequencing used immunoSEQ multiplex PCR; TCRdb keeps in-frame clones, though not all of them. The sample consists of 95,000 or so clones, roughly 90% of them appearing once. Specimen: PBMCs, collected 450 to 480 days after intestinal transplant. All receptors come from a human patient who received an intestinal transplant, so some T cells may come from the graft donor. The CDR3 runs from the conserved cysteine through the conserved F or W. The D gene is left open where the match is weak. Size is stated for part of the rows, as once, few or many counts, or as a class when the clone is expanded.

v_gene: TRBV14
j_gene: TRBJ2-3
abundance: -
d_gene: TRBD1
CDR3nt: TGTGCCAGCAGCAAAGGGGTGGACAGGGTCACAGATACGCAGTATTTT
CDR3aa: CASSKGVDRVTDTQYF

v_gene: TRBV10-1
j_gene: TRBJ1-1
abundance: -
d_gene: TRBD1
CDR3nt: TGCGCCAGCAGTGAAGCAGGGGGCGGCACTGAAGCTTTCTTT
CDR3aa: CASSEAGGGTEAFF

v_gene: TRBV14
j_gene: TRBJ1-2
abundance: -
d_gene: -
CDR3nt: TGTGCCAGCAGCCAAATAGACAGGCCAGGCTACACCTTC
CDR3aa: CASSQIDRPGYTF

v_gene: TRBV16
j_gene: TRBJ1-2
abundance: -
d_gene: -
CDR3nt: TGTGCCAGCAGCCAATCCACGGGCTATGGCTACACCTTC
CDR3aa: CASSQSTGYGYTF

v_gene: TRBV29-1
j_gene: TRBJ1-1
abundance: -
d_gene: -
CDR3nt: TGCAGCGTCCAAGAGGGCACTGAAGCTTTCTTT
CDR3aa: CSVQEGTEAFF

v_gene: TRBV9
j_gene: TRBJ1-1
abundance: -
d_gene: TRBD1
CDR3nt: TGTGCCAGCAGCGTAGCGGCAGGGGGTGACACTGAAGCTTTCTTT
CDR3aa: CASSVAAGGDTEAFF

v_gene: TRBV6-6
j_gene: TRBJ1-3
abundance: few
d_gene: -
CDR3nt: TGTGCCAGCAAGTTACGAGGCTCTGGAAACACCATATATTTT
CDR3aa: CASKLRGSGNTIYF

v_gene: TRBV9
j_gene: TRBJ1-2
abundance: -
d_gene: TRBD1
CDR3nt: TGTGCCAGCAGCGAGGGGGACAGGGGATATGGCTACACCTTC
CDR3aa: CASSEGDRGYGYTF

v_gene: TRBV5-1
j_gene: TRBJ1-2
abundance: -
d_gene: TRBD1
CDR3nt: TGCGCCAGCAGCTTGGCTGCAGGGGGTAACTATGGCTACACCTTC
CDR3aa: CASSLAAGGNYGYTF

v_gene: TRBV7-2
j_gene: TRBJ2-2
abundance: -
d_gene: -
CDR3nt: TGTGCCAGCAGCACCGGGCGGAGGGGGGGCGGGGAGCTGTTTTTT
CDR3aa: CASSTGRRGGGELFF

v_gene: TRBV10-2
j_gene: TRBJ2-7
abundance: -
d_gene: -
CDR3nt: TGCGCCAGCAGCCCCGGACAGTCCTACGAGCAGTACTTC
CDR3aa: CASSPGQSYEQYF

v_gene: TRBV7-3
j_gene: TRBJ2-2
abundance: -
d_gene: TRBD2
CDR3nt: TGTGCCAGCAGGGCGGGGGTGAACACCGGGGAGCTGTTTTTT
CDR3aa: CASRAGVNTGELFF

v_gene: TRBV18
j_gene: TRBJ1-5
abundance: once
d_gene: -
CDR3nt: TGTGCCAGCTCACCACAGGGGGATCAGCCCCAGCATTTT
CDR3aa: CASSPQGDQPQHF

v_gene: TRBV10-1
j_gene: TRBJ2-3
abundance: -
d_gene: -
CDR3nt: TGCGCCAGCAGTGACGGAGATACGCAGTATTTT
CDR3aa: CASSDGDTQYF

v_gene: TRBV7-9
j_gene: TRBJ1-1
abundance: -
d_gene: -
CDR3nt: TGTGCCAGCAGCTTACTTCGGCCTGAAGCTTTCTTT
CDR3aa: CASSLLRPEAFF

v_gene: TRBV9
j_gene: TRBJ1-1
abundance: -
d_gene: TRBD1
CDR3nt: TGTGCCAGCAGCGCCAACCCGGGACAGGGAATCGACACTGAAGCTTTCTTT
CDR3aa: CASSANPGQGIDTEAFF

v_gene: TRBV7-3
j_gene: TRBJ2-1
abundance: -
d_gene: -
CDR3nt: TGTGCCAGCAGCTTATATAAAGGTGGAGATGAGCAGTTCTTC
CDR3aa: CASSLYKGGDEQFF

v_gene: TRBV6-6
j_gene: TRBJ1-3
abundance: -
d_gene: TRBD1
CDR3nt: TGTGCCAGCAAAGGACAGGGGGCTGGAAACACCATATATTTT
CDR3aa: CASKGQGAGNTIYF

v_gene: TRBV6-5
j_gene: TRBJ1-6
abundance: -
d_gene: -
CDR3nt: TGTGCCACCCAGGGCCGTTATAATTCACCCCTCCACTTT
CDR3aa: CATQGRYNSPLHF

v_gene: TRBV25-1
j_gene: TRBJ1-1
abundance: -
d_gene: -
CDR3nt: TGTGCCAGCAGTGAATCCCGACCACTAGGGGCTGAAGCTTTCTTT
CDR3aa: CASSESRPLGAEAFF

v_gene: TRBV6-1
j_gene: TRBJ1-3
abundance: -
d_gene: -
CDR3nt: TGTGCCAGCAGTGGGGACCCCCGCTCTGGAAACACCATATATTTT
CDR3aa: CASSGDPRSGNTIYF

v_gene: TRBV5-1
j_gene: TRBJ1-4
abundance: once
d_gene: TRBD1
CDR3nt: TGCGCCAGCAGCTCGCGGACAGGGAATGAAAAACTGTTTTTT
CDR3aa: CASSSRTGNEKLFF